These 9 T cell receptor beta chains were sequenced from one sample in a study of blood T cell repertoires in COVID-19. TCRdb's table, derived via immunoSEQ multiplex PCR, lists solely in-frame clones and lacks some. The data show over 200,000 clones, with roughly 90% seen just once and 1.5% to 2% held by the top ten. The specimen sequenced was peripheral blood. The origin of the receptors is a man aged 40-55 years with active or convalescent COVID-19.

The genes are TRBV19 and TRBJ1-3; D unresolved. The CDR3 spans 15 residues. The germline V gene has CDR1 LNHDA and CDR2 SQIVND (reference sequence). The V end was cut by 3 bases, the J end by 0 bases, with 9 bases between. The CDR3: CASSILAGSGNTIYF. The CDR3 nucleotides are TGTGCCAGTAGTATTTTGGCTGGCTCTGGAAACACCATATATTTT.

The rearrangement joins TRBV23-1 to TRBJ1-4; TRBD1 might be the D (5 bases). TRBV23-1 is classed as an ORF, of uncertain function. The CDR3 is made up of 16 amino acids. V shed 3 bases and J shed 7 bases, with 18 bases lying between them. Written as DNA, the CDR3 is TGCGCCAGCAGTCACCCCGGGACTACAGTAGGTGAAAAACTGTTTTTT. This sequence encodes CASSHPGTTVGEKLFF.

The rearrangement links TRBV25-1 to TRBJ2-1, with a possible D match to TRBD2 (5 bases). Trimming cost V 3 bases and J 1 base, with 10 bases left between them. CDR3 size: 15 residues. The germline CDR1 and CDR2 sequences are MGHDK and SYGVNS. The CDR3 DNA sequence: TGTGCCAGCAGTGATCGGGGTGGGTCCTACAATGAGCAGTTCTTC. Its protein is CASSDRGGSYNEQFF.

The chain combines TRBV24-1 with TRBJ2-1; TRBD1 matches at 10 bases. CDR3 length equals 16 residues. Germline CDR1 and CDR2: KGHDR and SFDVKD. Losses at the gene ends were 2 bases for V and 12 bases for J; bases not matched to a gene: 12. The chain's CDR3 is CATSDSGTGVAVRQFF. CDR3 coding DNA: TGTGCCACCAGTGATTCGGGGACAGGGGTCGCAGTACGGCAGTTCTTC.

This clone was observed a single time. The chain has TRBV19 and TRBJ1-2; TRBD1 agrees at 9 bases. J was trimmed by 6 bases and V by 5 bases; bases with no gene match: 7. Looked up from germline, CDR1 is LNHDA and CDR2 is SQIVND (reference sequence). The CDR3 is made up of 14 amino acids. The CDR3 coding sequence is TGTGCCAGTAGTGCCAGGACAGGGGTCCATGGCTACACCTTC. Its protein product is CASSARTGVHGYTF.

The CDR3 nucleotides are TGCGCCAGCTATACCGGGGAGCTGTTTTTT. Its protein is CASYTGELFF. The chain combines TRBV10-1 with TRBJ2-2, with D unclear. This CDR3 has 10 residues. V lost 8 bases, J lost 5 bases, and 3 bases lay in between. Germline values: CDR1 WNHNN, CDR2 SYGVQD (reference sequence).

The chain uses TRBV19 and TRBJ2-3, with D unresolved. Germline CDR1 and CDR2: LNHDA and SQIVND (reference sequence). This CDR3 spans 14 amino acids. With 3 bases removed from V and 4 bases from J, the gap between germline ends came to 11 bases. As DNA, the CDR3 is TGTGCCAGTAGTATTGGAGTCGGCGCAGATACGCAGTATTTT. It specifies CASSIGVGADTQYF.

The genes are TRBV19 and TRBJ1-1; 9 nucleotides line up with TRBD1. V lost 6 bases to trimming and J lost 5 bases; unmatched junction nucleotides: 4. CDR3 length equals 13 residues. Germline V gives CDR1 LNHDA, CDR2 SQIVND (reference sequence). The CDR3 DNA reads as TGTGCCAGTAGGATACAGGGGGCGACTGAAGCTTTCTTT. It translates to CASRIQGATEAFF.

CDR3 coding DNA: TGTGCCAGCAGCCCTCGGGGGAATGACTATGGCTACACCTTC. Its translation: CASSPRGNDYGYTF. The V call is TRBV3-1 (or the pseudogene TRBV3-2), the J call TRBJ1-2, with D possibly matching TRBD1 (5 bases). Trimming pared 4 bases from V and 3 bases from J, leaving 12 bases between. This CDR3 is built from 14 residues. Germline V gene lookup returns CDR1 LGHDT and CDR2 YNNKEL (reference sequence).